This entry lists 12 T cell receptor beta chains sequenced from one sample in a study of cytomegalovirus exposure and HLA in healthy donors. Vbeta (60) and Jbeta (13) primers were used in the PCR. The method was immunoSEQ multiplex PCR; TCRdb's version includes in-frame clones alone and lacks a portion of them. Found here are 170,000 or so clones, about four fifths of them singletons; the top ten hold 6% to 7.5%. Material for sequencing was PBMCs. The receptors were sampled from a man in his thirties or forties in good health and CMV-seropositive.

This clone was picked up one time. The genes are TRBV9 and TRBJ2-1; 12 nucleotides agree with TRBD2. The CDR3 is made up of 15 amino acids. Trimming at V came to 2 bases and at J to 7 bases, leaving 4 bases not matched to a gene. Germline V gene sequence: CDR1 SGDLS, CDR2 YYNGEE. DNA for the CDR3: TGTGCCAGCAGCGTGACTAGCGGGAGTTCGAATGAGCAGTTCTTC. Amino acids: CASSVTSGSSNEQFF.

This clone turned up a few times. V usage is TRBV5-5 and J usage is TRBJ2-6, with a weak D call TRBD1 (6 bases). V was cut by 4 bases and J by 0 bases, with 14 bases left in between. This CDR3 is 17 amino acids long. The germline V gene has CDR1 SGHKS and CDR2 YYEKEE (reference sequence). Here the CDR3 reads CASSASQGSSGANVLTF. For the CDR3, the DNA is TGTGCCAGCAGCGCATCTCAGGGGAGCTCTGGGGCCAACGTCCTGACTTTC. Drawing the rest from reference TRBV5-5 and TRBJ2-6, the complete variable domain is DAGVTQSPTHLIKTRGQQVTLRCSPISGHKSVSWYQQVLGQGPQFIFQYYEKEERGRGNFPDRFSARQFPNYSSELNVNALLLGDSALYLCASSASQGSSGANVLTFGAGSRLTVL.

Only one count was recorded for this clone. The chain combines TRBV27 with TRBJ2-7, with 7 bases aligning to TRBD1. Judging by the DNA end, TRBJ2-1 fits better; the J call may be wrong. The CDR3 consists of 13 residues. Looked up from germline, CDR1 is MNHEY and CDR2 is SMNVEV (reference sequence). The CDR3 region is CASSLRQGHEQFF. The DNA of the CDR3 is TGTGCCAGCAGTCTCCGACAGGGCCACGAGCAGTTCTTC.

V gene TRBV4-1 combines with J gene TRBJ1-2; D is uncertain. Per the germline V gene, CDR1 is MGHRA and CDR2 is YSYEKL. Trimming removed 3 bases at V and 2 bases at J, with 10 bases between. This CDR3 comprises 14 residues. The CDR3 here is CASSQGRSNYGYTF. In DNA, the CDR3 is TGCGCCAGCAGCCAGGGGAGGTCCAACTATGGCTACACCTTC.

This chain joins TRBV2 and TRBJ2-2, with TRBD2 as a possible D gene (6 bases). CDR3 size: 14 residues. The ends were cut back, 6 bases at V and 1 base at J, with 9 bases in the middle. Germline values: CDR1 SNHLY, CDR2 FYNNEI. The DNA for the CDR3 is TGTGCCAGCAGGCCGGGACTGAACACCGGGGAGCTGTTTTTT. This codes for CASRPGLNTGELFF.

The gene calls are TRBV19 and TRBJ2-3; perhaps TRBD2 as D (6 bases). V was shortened by 7 bases and J by 3 bases, with 20 bases between the two germline ends. Germline V gene sequence: CDR1 LNHDA, CDR2 SQIVND (reference sequence). This CDR3 spans 16 amino acids. CDR3 sequence: CASIGRAPGRTDTQYF. Written as DNA, the CDR3 is TGTGCCAGTATTGGCCGGGCGCCGGGGAGGACAGATACGCAGTATTTT.

This rearrangement joins TRBV18 to TRBJ1-1; 9 bases are a match to TRBD1. CDR1 and CDR2 from the germline V gene are KGHSH and LQKENI. This CDR3 spans 15 amino acids. V dropped 6 bases and J dropped 5; count of bases not matched to a gene: 10. The CDR3 DNA follows: TGTGCCAGCTCCTCCGGGACAGGGATGGGTACTGAAGCTTTCTTT. Translating gives CASSSGTGMGTEAFF.

The chain carries TRBV7-8 and TRBJ1-5; D remains unclear. Germline CDR1 SGHVS, CDR2 FQNEAQ. Trimming shortened V by 5 bases and J by 8 bases, and 13 bases separated the two germline ends. The CDR3 is 13 amino acids. The CDR3 region has the DNA TGTGCCAGCAGCCGGAGGAACTGGGAGCCCCAGCATTTT. It is translated as CASSRRNWEPQHF.

This CDR3 reads CASSLNPGGYGYTF. The CDR3 region has the DNA TGTGCCAGCAGCTTAAATCCAGGGGGCTATGGCTACACCTTC. The rearrangement uses TRBV7-3 and TRBJ1-2; 7 nucleotides line up with TRBD1. Per germline, CDR1 SGHTA and CDR2 FQGTGA. This CDR3 comprises 14 residues. Unmatched junction bases numbered 3, after V lost 1 base and J lost 4 bases. Based on the CDR3 plus reference TRBV7-3 and TRBJ1-2, the full variable domain is GAGVSQTPSNKVTEKGKYVELRCDPISGHTALYWYRQSLGQGPEFLIYFQGTGAADDSGLPNDRFFAVRPEGSVSTLKIQRTERGDSAVYLCASSLNPGGYGYTFGSGTRLTVV.

This chain connects TRBV9 to TRBJ1-2; possibly TRBD1 for D (5 bases). Germline V gene lookup returns CDR1 SGDLS and CDR2 YYNGEE. The V end lost 3 bases, the J end lost 4 bases, and 19 bases lay between the germline ends. This CDR3 region has 16 residues. The CDR3 DNA is TGTGCCAGCAGCGCTCAATGGGGGGGGGATACCTATGGCTACACCTTC. This gives the protein CASSAQWGGDTYGYTF.

V and J are TRBV6-1 and TRBJ2-5, with D hard to call. The V gene lost 7 bases and the J gene lost 5 bases, with 8 bases spanning the gap. CDR1 and CDR2 from the germline V gene are MNHNS and SASEGT. The CDR3 has 11 residues. The CDR3 loop is CASKTVETQYF. The CDR3, as DNA: TGTGCCAGCAAAACAGTTGAGACCCAGTACTTC.

The CDR3 DNA reads TGTGCCAGTAAACCGGGGGCAGGGGGGATTCCTAATAGCAATCAGCCCCAGCATTTT. Encoded protein: CASKPGAGGIPNSNQPQHF. The chain has TRBV19 and TRBJ1-5, with 7 bases lining up with TRBD1. The CDR3 totals 19 residues. V lost 7 bases, J lost 0 bases, and 18 bases stayed unmatched. From germline, CDR1 is LNHDA and CDR2 SQIVND (reference sequence). Full variable domain (outside the CDR3, taken from reference TRBV19 and TRBJ1-5): DGGITQSPKYLFRKEGQNVTLSCEQNLNHDAMYWYRQDPGQGLRLIYYSQIVNDFQKGDIAEGYSVSREKKESFPLTVTSAQKNPTAFYLCASKPGAGGIPNSNQPQHFGDGTRLSIL.